The sequence of this TCR beta chain was determined in a study of CD8 T cells in ankylosing spondylitis. The authors made TCR beta libraries by quantitative 5'-RACE with molecular barcodes. TCRdb ran MiXCR on the 5' RACE reads and lists one entry per CDR3 protein. The table has about 400,000 distinct CDR3 sequences, under 25% seen once. The germline gives CDR1 LGHDT, CDR2 YNNKEL (reference sequence). Losses at the gene ends were 2 bases for V and 3 bases for J; bases not matched to a gene: 0. The CDR3 is made up of 14 amino acids. Study-level results: It appeared that ankylosing spondylitis blood was characterized by a TCR beta motif of roughly 8 highly homologous variants. Earlier work had already found some motif variants in reactive arthritis synovial fluid and blood. From matched ankylosing spondylitis synovial fluid, disease-linked clones were reportedly recovered at significantly enriched levels.

As to this clonotype: Its cognate antigen is unknown.

This sequence joins TRBV3-1 and TRBJ2-2; 7 bases line up with TRBD2. The sequenced sample was blood, either unsorted or a sorted T cell fraction (not recorded which). This TCR was sampled from a male donor with ankylosing spondylitis. DNA for the CDR3: TGTGCCAGCAGCCAACTAGCGGACACCGGGGAGCTGTTTTTT. Protein: CASSQLADTGELFF.